This T cell receptor beta chain comes out of a study of control samples from healthy donors and cancer patients. TCRdb's copy holds only in-frame clones and misses some; the assay was immunoSEQ multiplex PCR. The sample shows under 450,000 clones, approximately 92% of them seen only once. Germline assignment: CDR1 SGHTA and CDR2 FQGNSA. The CDR3 is made up of 14 amino acids. V trimming: 2 bases; J trimming: 3 bases; junction bases outside the gene matches: 3. The sequenced sample was PBMCs. The TCR sequence derives from a man aged 35 to 55 with head and neck cancer. The chain couples TRBV7-2 to TRBJ1-2; 7 bases line up with TRBD1. CDR3 sequence reads: CASSLTGAYYGYTF. The DNA for the CDR3 is TGTGCCAGCAGCTTAACAGGGGCCTACTATGGCTACACCTTC.